The next 17 T cell receptor beta chains were all read from a single sample in a study of T-cell memory formation after mild COVID-19. TCRdb reprocessed the 5' RACE reads with MiXCR, giving one entry per CDR3 protein. The sample lists some 150,000 distinct CDR3 sequences, 14% occurring once. The material sequenced was PBMCs or a T cell subset sorted from them (not recorded which). Source of these receptors: an adult woman who had mild COVID-19 (a few samples of this study predate the infection). Cell type and time point are not known.

This clonotype has just a few counts. The V call is TRBV27, the J call TRBJ2-7; D is perhaps TRBD1 or TRBD2 (5 bases each). The CDR3 loop spans 13 amino acids. CDR1 MNHEY and CDR2 SMNVEV come from the germline V gene (reference sequence). Trimming stripped 2 bases from V and 6 bases from J, with 11 bases between. For the CDR3, the DNA is TGTGCCAGCAGTTTAGGGGGATACTCCGAGCAGTACTTC. Encoded protein: CASSLGGYSEQYF.

This clonotype was seen more than once but under ten times. This chain links TRBV5-1 with TRBJ2-7; 12 bases align to TRBD1. V trimming: 7 bases; J trimming: 2 bases; junction bases outside the gene matches: 13. CDR3 length: 17 residues. Germline values: CDR1 SGHRS, CDR2 YFSETQ. The CDR3 sequence: CASGSGTGGAGTYEQYF. In nucleotides, the CDR3 is TGCGCCAGCGGTTCCGGGACAGGGGGCGCCGGAACCTACGAGCAGTACTTC.

The rearrangement uses TRBV20-1 and TRBJ2-5, with D perhaps being TRBD1 or TRBD2 (6 bases each). Germline-derived CDR1 and CDR2 are DFQATT and SNEGSKA (reference sequence). The CDR3 sequence is 15 residues long. Trimming stripped 6 bases from V and 0 bases from J, with 17 bases between. The CDR3 bases are TGCAGTGCAAATAGGAGGGGGGCGTACCAAGAGACCCAGTACTTC. Amino acids: CSANRRGAYQETQYF.

This clonotype showed up just a few times. The CDR3 coding sequence is TGCAGTGCTAGGGATAGGAATGAGCAGTTCTTC. It yields the protein CSARDRNEQFF. The V gene is TRBV20-1, the J gene TRBJ2-1; D unclear. Germline lookup yields CDR1 DFQATT and CDR2 SNEGSKA (reference sequence). The V and J ends lost 3 bases and 7 bases respectively, with 7 bases between them. The length of the CDR3 is 11 residues.

This clonotype has a handful of counts. V gene TRBV12-3 or TRBV12-4 combines with J gene TRBJ1-2; D unclear. V lost 1 base and J 8 bases, leaving 11 bases between the germline ends. The CDR3 is 13 amino acids. The CDR3 region is CASSLDTRRGYTF. In nucleotides, the CDR3 is TGTGCCAGCAGTTTAGACACACGGCGGGGCTACACCTTC.

This clonotype has more than one count but fewer than ten. The chain uses TRBV9 and TRBJ1-4, with 8 positions matching TRBD1. The length of the CDR3 is 15 residues. The germline CDR1 and CDR2 sequences are SGDLS and YYNGEE. With V trimmed by 4 bases and J by 3 bases, 5 bases remained unmatched. CDR3 sequence: CASSPWDRPNEKLFF. As DNA, the CDR3 is TGTGCCAGCAGCCCATGGGACAGGCCTAATGAAAAACTGTTTTTT.

This clonotype was detected many times. The CDR3 DNA sequence: TGTGCCAGCAGTTACCGAACATCGGGCGAAGCTTTCTTT. It yields the protein CASSYRTSGEAFF. The rearrangement links TRBV6-5 to TRBJ1-1; D gene uncertain. Germline CDR1 and CDR2: MNHEY and SVGAGI. The CDR3 has 13 amino acids. Trimming shortened V by 2 bases and J by 8 bases, and 12 bases separated the two germline ends.

The V and J genes are TRBV28 and TRBJ2-6; D is possibly TRBD1 (5 bases). This CDR3 has 19 amino acids. The V gene lost 5 bases and the J gene lost 2 bases, with 22 bases spanning the gap. Germline CDR1 is MDHEN and CDR2 is SYDVKM. The CDR3 coding sequence is TGTGCCAGCAGTCCCATTCTCCTTGGGGCCAGAACTGGGGCCAACGTCCTGACTTTC. The encoded protein is CASSPILLGARTGANVLTF. The full variable domain, with the rest looked up from reference TRBV28 and TRBJ2-6, is DVKVTQSSRYLVKRTGEKVFLECVQDMDHENMFWYRQDPGLGLRLIYFSYDVKMKEKGDIPEGYSVSREKKERFSLILESASTNQTSMYLCASSPILLGARTGANVLTFGAGSRLTVL.

The J gene is TRBJ1-5, the V gene TRBV6-2 or TRBV6-3; unclear D gene. The germline CDR1 and CDR2 sequences are MNHEY and SVGEGT. Trimming left V 2 bases short and J 4 bases short, with 6 bases between. The CDR3 extends over 13 amino acids. The DNA of the CDR3 is TGTGCCAGCAGTTACAACTCAAATCAGCCCCAGCATTTT. Its protein product is CASSYNSNQPQHF.

This clonotype was seen at least ten times. The gene calls are TRBV21-1 and TRBJ1-1; the table names TRBD1, a call not compared with the DNA. TRBV21-1 is deemed a pseudogene. The length of the CDR3 is 13 residues. CDR3 sequence reads: CASSKIRGLEAFF. For the CDR3, the DNA is TGTGCCAGCAGCAAAATCAGGGGGCTTGAAGCTTTCTTT.

This clonotype showed up just a few times. The chain links TRBV20-1 to TRBJ2-7; D ambiguous. Germline V gene lookup returns CDR1 DFQATT and CDR2 SNEGSKA (reference sequence). The CDR3 is 13 amino acids. Trimming shortened V by 0 bases and J by 1 base, and 7 bases separated the two germline ends. DNA for the CDR3: TGCAGTGCTAGAGAGAGAGCTTCCTACGAGCAGTACTTC. Translated, it gives CSARERASYEQYF.

The rearrangement uses TRBV9 and TRBJ1-1; a weak D match, TRBD1 (5 bases). This CDR3 spans 13 amino acids. Per germline, CDR1 SGDLS and CDR2 YYNGEE. The V end was cut by 7 bases, the J end by 1 base, with 11 bases between. This chain's CDR3 is CASGGTENTEAFF. In DNA, the CDR3 is TGTGCCAGCGGCGGGACGGAGAACACTGAAGCTTTCTTT.

The gene calls are TRBV5-1 and TRBJ1-4; D may be TRBD1 (5 bases). Germline CDR1 is SGHRS and CDR2 is YFSETQ. The CDR3 has 15 residues. V was clipped by 1 base and J by 6 bases, with 13 bases between them. The CDR3 DNA sequence: TGCGCCAGCAGCTTGTCAGGGATGGTTGATGAAAAACTGTTTTTT. It translates to CASSLSGMVDEKLFF.

This clonotype was picked up many times. The chain employs TRBV18 and TRBJ2-1, with TRBD2 matching 9 bases. V shed 3 bases, J shed 8 bases, and the junction held 8 bases outside the gene matches. Germline V CDR1 and CDR2: KGHSH, LQKENI. CDR3 length equals 15 residues. CDR3 loop: CASSPLGGRADEQFF. CDR3 DNA: TGTGCCAGCTCACCCCTGGGCGGGAGGGCCGATGAGCAGTTCTTC.

The chain links TRBV7-6 to TRBJ2-3; possibly TRBD1 for D (6 bases). This CDR3 spans 16 amino acids. Per germline, CDR1 SGHVS and CDR2 FNYEAQ. With 5 bases removed from V and 4 bases from J, the gap between germline ends came to 19 bases. The chain's CDR3 is CASSPTTGSLADTQYF. The CDR3 nucleotides read TGTGCCAGCAGCCCCACAACAGGGTCCCTCGCAGATACGCAGTATTTT.

This clonotype came up a few times. This chain links TRBV12-3 or TRBV12-4 with TRBJ1-5; 8 bases line up with TRBD1. Losses at the gene ends were 6 bases for V and 4 bases for J; bases not matched to a gene: 8. CDR3 length equals 15 residues. The CDR3 region has the DNA TGTGCCAGCAGCTTGGACAGGGAAGAAAATCAGCCCCAGCATTTT. It is translated as CASSLDREENQPQHF.

This clonotype was seen a few times. At one end the junction does not follow the germline gene, possibly because of a read error. The DNA for the CDR3 is TGCGCCAGCAGCCAAGACCTGAATACTGAAGCTTTCTTT. Translation gives CASSQDLNTEAFF. This rearrangement joins TRBV4-3 to TRBJ1-1; D is unclear. From germline, CDR1 is LGHNA and CDR2 YSLEER. The CDR3 length is 13 residues.